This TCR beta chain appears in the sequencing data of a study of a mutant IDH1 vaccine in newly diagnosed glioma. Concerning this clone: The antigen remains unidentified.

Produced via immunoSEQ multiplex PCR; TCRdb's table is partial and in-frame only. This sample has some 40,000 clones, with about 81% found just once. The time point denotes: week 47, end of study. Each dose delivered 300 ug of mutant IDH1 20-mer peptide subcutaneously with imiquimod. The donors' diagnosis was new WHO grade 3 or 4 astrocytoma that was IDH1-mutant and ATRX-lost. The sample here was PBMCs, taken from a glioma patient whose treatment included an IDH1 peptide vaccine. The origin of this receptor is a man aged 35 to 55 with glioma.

The CDR3 sequence: CASSWSSGFSYEQYF. Here the CDR3 DNA reads TGCGCCAGCAGCTGGAGTAGCGGTTTCTCCTACGAGCAGTACTTC. The rearrangement joins TRBV5-1 to TRBJ2-7; D is perhaps TRBD2 (6 bases). The germline V gene encodes CDR1 SGHRS and CDR2 YFSETQ. The CDR3 is made up of 15 amino acids. Trimming removed 3 bases from V and 0 bases from J, with 13 bases in between.